Reported below is one T cell receptor (beta chain). In its sample, this clone was seen a few times. No cognate antigen has been identified for it. Base qualities are not recorded, but no much larger clone differs from it by a single base. TCRbeta CDR3 regions were amplified from genomic DNA using the immunoSEQ Assay, a bias-controlled multiplex PCR. The authors' pipeline ran thus. The number of nucleated cells in each sample was estimated from the amplification of reference gene primers within the assay. To quantify the absolute abundance of each unique TCRbeta CDR3 rearrangement, sequence reads were collapsed and filtered. Productive Simpson clonality was computed per sample as the square root of Simpson's diversity index over productive rearrangements. The table comes from immuneACCESS by way of TCRdb, which keeps in-frame sequences with V and J called. Part of the clones is missing from these tables; in studies checked, under half for an unresolved V gene and the rest for unknown reasons. The V and J calls and clone size are taken from that table; D and trimming were inferred from the DNA. The sample table lists about 190,000 clones, about four fifths of them with a count of one. The top ten clones comprise roughly 3.2% of the sample.

Participants in the prospective study were enrolled through a virtual design, were aged roughly 18 to 95 years, and lived in 20 to 30 United States geographic areas. In the prospective study, cohorts were assigned on the basis of participant-reported clinical history obtained from a screening survey and a study questionnaire. ImmuneRACE Cohort 3 recovered participants were defined by two consecutive negative NP/OP PCR tests, healthcare professional clearance, or symptom resolution. Each participant in the prospective study had whole blood, serum and a nasopharyngeal or oropharyngeal swab collected by mobile phlebotomists. Additional blood draws and questionnaires over an approximately two-month period could optionally be provided by prospective study participants. Before DNA extraction, blood samples from the prospective study were shipped at room temperature or frozen. V drops 6 bases and J drops 0 bases, leaving 14 bases in between. From its cysteine to its phenylalanine, the CDR3 spans 15 amino acids. Of the read, only the CDR3 DNA is kept; its 45 bases are in frame from base 1. CDR1 and CDR2 are read off the germline V gene (reference sequence) as SEHNR and FQNEAQ.

These data come from a study of blood T cell repertoires in COVID-19 (dated by TCRdb to about 2020). As for the study more broadly: Collaborator samples came from the United States, Italy and Spain and covered acute and convalescent phases of COVID-19. A freely available public database, intended as a resource for researchers studying the immune response to SARS-CoV-2, is where the repertoires were released. Where HLA class I and class II types were available, the types were taken from metadata supplied by the sample provider, not from assay-based typing. The dataset comprised deeply sampled blood TCRbeta repertoires from subjects exposed to, actively infected with, or recovered from COVID-19. Sample metadata almost always included a de-identified subject ID, COVID-19 status, age in years and sex. The material from the prospective study consisted of cDNA or gDNA derived from T cells, B-cell-depleted T cells, or PBMCs. The samples were drawn from the first 160 participants of the ongoing ImmuneRACE study and from over a thousand subjects provided by 6 global collaborators.

Study-level results and caveats: The quantity of clinical and demographic metadata differed by source and by participant and was supplied without curation.

The sequenced material came from PBMCs or T cells enriched from blood (not recorded which). The rearranged segments are TRBV7-9 and TRBJ1-2; a weak D assignment points to TRBD1 (5 bases agree). The sequence was collected from a woman younger than 45 who had recovered from COVID-19. DNA sequence: TGTGCCAGCAGGCCCCCAGGGAAGGCTAACTATGGCTACACCTTC. Its protein reads: CASRPPGKANYGYTF.